A single sample is the source of the 27 T cell receptor beta chains below, sequenced in a study of chemoradiotherapy in HPV16-positive cancers. Here immunoSEQ multiplex PCR was the method, and the copy in TCRdb shows in-frame clones only, minus some. Of more than 13,000 clones in the sample, roughly 88% were seen once. Sequencing used blood, obtained from a patient who underwent chemoradiotherapy. The receptors shown here come from a human donor with HPV-associated anogenital cancer.

The chain couples TRBV19 to TRBJ2-6; D is unclear. In germline, CDR1 is LNHDA, CDR2 SQIVND (reference sequence). This CDR3 has 16 amino acids. V dropped 5 bases and J dropped 0 bases, with 11 bases sitting between them. In DNA, the CDR3 is TGTGCCAGTAGTCGGGCAACCGTCTCTGGGGCCAACGTCCTGACTTTC. Its protein is CASSRATVSGANVLTF.

The chain is built from TRBV28 and TRBJ2-7; 13 bases map to TRBD2. V shed 5 bases, J shed 12 bases, and the junction held 13 bases outside the gene matches. Per germline, CDR1 MDHEN and CDR2 SYDVKM. The CDR3 is made up of 15 amino acids. CDR3 sequence reads: CASSPSGTSGNPRYF. As DNA, the CDR3 is TGTGCCAGCAGTCCATCCGGGACTAGCGGGAACCCAAGGTACTTC.

J is TRBJ1-6 and V is TRBV14, with unresolved D. Germline-derived CDR1 and CDR2 are SGHDN and FVKESK. Trimming stripped 6 bases from V and 7 bases from J, with 13 bases between. The CDR3 totals 14 residues. The DNA for the CDR3 is TGTGCCAGCAGACAAAATATGGGGAATTCACCCCTCCACTTT. Its protein product is CASRQNMGNSPLHF.

V and J are TRBV5-6 and TRBJ2-2; D call uncertain. The V end lost 3 bases, the J end lost 3 bases, and 6 bases lay between the germline ends. Per the germline V gene, CDR1 is SGHDT and CDR2 is YYEEEE. The CDR3 has 13 residues. The CDR3: CASSSRHTGELFF. The CDR3 bases are TGTGCCAGCAGCTCTAGGCACACCGGGGAGCTGTTTTTT. Full variable domain (rest looked up from reference TRBV5-6 and TRBJ2-2): DAGVTQSPTHLIKTRGQQVTLRCSPKSGHDTVSWYQQALGQGPQFIFQYYEEEERQRGNFPDRFSGHQFPNYSSELNVNALLLGDSALYLCASSSRHTGELFFGEGSRLTVL.

This CDR3 is CASSLGSGGAYEQYF. Here the CDR3 DNA reads TGCGCCAGCAGCTTGGGTAGCGGGGGTGCCTACGAGCAGTACTTC. The rearrangement joins TRBV5-1 to TRBJ2-7; 9 bases align to TRBD2. The CDR3 sequence is 15 residues long. Germline lookup yields CDR1 SGHRS and CDR2 YFSETQ. The J segment lost 2 bases and the V segment lost 0 bases, leaving 3 bases of the junction unmatched.

The rearrangement uses TRBV10-3 and TRBJ1-1; 9 bases align to TRBD1. Germline V gene lookup returns CDR1 ENHRY and CDR2 SYGVKD. The CDR3 covers 14 residues. Trimming took 7 bases from V and 5 from J; bases not matched to a gene: 8. The CDR3 coding sequence is TGTGCCATCACTGCGACAGGGGGGGATACTGAAGCTTTCTTT. It translates to CAITATGGDTEAFF.

This chain joins TRBV7-2 and TRBJ2-2; 11 bases fit TRBD1. Germline loops: CDR1 SGHTA, CDR2 FQGNSA. Trimming at V came to 6 bases and at J to 4 bases, leaving 4 bases not matched to a gene. This CDR3 has 15 amino acids. In DNA, the CDR3 is TGTGCCAGCAGTTGGGGACAGGGGGGCACCGGGGAGCTGTTTTTT. Translated, it gives CASSWGQGGTGELFF.

The V call is TRBV6-5, the J call TRBJ1-4; TRBD1 agrees at 8 bases. The germline CDR1 and CDR2 sequences are MNHEY and SVGAGI. The CDR3 has 15 amino acids. J gave up 8 bases and V 4 bases, and 9 bases lay outside the gene matches. Written as DNA, the CDR3 is TGTGCCAGCAGTTCGGGACAGGTTCGAAAAGAAAAACTGTTTTTT. Its protein product is CASSSGQVRKEKLFF.

This clone came up once. The chain uses TRBV7-6 and TRBJ1-1; D is unresolved. This CDR3 spans 14 amino acids. Per the germline V gene, CDR1 is SGHVS and CDR2 is FNYEAQ. Trimming shortened V by 5 bases and J by 5 bases, and 15 bases separated the two germline ends. This CDR3 reads CASSAIRGETEAFF. CDR3 DNA: TGTGCCAGCAGCGCCATCCGCGGGGAAACTGAAGCTTTCTTT.

The chain uses TRBV7-9 and TRBJ1-1, with no clear D. With 6 bases removed from V and 3 bases from J, the gap between germline ends came to 17 bases. The germline CDR1 and CDR2 sequences are SEHNR and FQNEAQ (reference sequence). The CDR3 sequence is 15 residues long. DNA for the CDR3: TGTGCCAGCAGTTACCTCCTGGGCCGGGACACTGAAGCTTTCTTT. This gives the protein CASSYLLGRDTEAFF.

This sequence joins TRBV7-9 and TRBJ2-7; D unresolved. V lost 4 bases to trimming and J lost 0 bases, with 4 bases between them. CDR3 length: 12 residues. Per the germline V gene, CDR1 is SEHNR and CDR2 is FQNEAQ (reference sequence). CDR3 DNA sequence: TGTGCCAGCAGCTCCAGCTCCTACGAGCAGTACTTC. It is translated as CASSSSSYEQYF.

This clone has only one observation. V is TRBV5-1 and J is TRBJ2-2, with TRBD2 as a possible D gene (6 bases). Germline V gives CDR1 SGHRS, CDR2 YFSETQ. V was clipped by 7 bases and J by 0 bases, with 16 bases between them. The CDR3 sequence is 16 residues long. The CDR3 DNA follows: TGCGCCAGCCGGCCTATTGGGGGGACGAACACCGGGGAGCTGTTTTTT. Encoded protein: CASRPIGGTNTGELFF.

This chain's CDR3 is CASSVLGAVGDYEQYF. As DNA, the CDR3 is TGTGCCAGCAGTGTCCTTGGGGCGGTGGGCGACTACGAGCAGTACTTC. This chain uses TRBV2 with TRBJ2-7, with D maybe TRBD1 (5 bases). Trimming removed 4 bases from V and 3 bases from J, with 19 bases in between. The length of the CDR3 is 16 residues. Germline V gene sequence: CDR1 SNHLY, CDR2 FYNNEI.

The chain joins TRBV9 to TRBJ2-3; tentatively, D is TRBD2 (6 bases). V was trimmed by 4 bases and J by 2 bases, leaving 17 bases between them. This CDR3 region has 16 residues. Germline V CDR1 and CDR2: SGDLS, YYNGEE. CDR3 bases: TGTGCCAGCAGCCCGGGGACTGGGAATCCCACAGATACGCAGTATTTT. Its protein product is CASSPGTGNPTDTQYF. The full variable domain, with the rest looked up from reference TRBV9 and TRBJ2-3, is DSGVTQTPKHLITATGQRVTLRCSPRSGDLSVYWYQQSLDQGLQFLIQYYNGEERAKGNILERFSAQQFPDLHSELNLSSLELGDSALYFCASSPGTGNPTDTQYFGPGTRLTVL.

The chain employs TRBV27 and TRBJ2-1, with 7 positions matching TRBD1. The CDR3 totals 14 residues. Germline CDR1 MNHEY, CDR2 SMNVEV (reference sequence). The V segment lost 6 bases and the J segment 3 bases; nucleotides outside the gene matches: 5. The CDR3 sequence: CASSLGGIYNEQFF. In nucleotides, the CDR3 is TGTGCCAGCAGCCTAGGGGGCATCTACAATGAGCAGTTCTTC.

The CDR3 is CASSFAGLPSGTEAFF. CDR3 DNA: TGTGCCAGCAGTTTTGCTGGACTCCCATCCGGGACTGAAGCTTTCTTT. The chain has TRBV27 and TRBJ1-1; the D is unclear. Germline V gene data show CDR1 as MNHEY and CDR2 as SMNVEV (reference sequence). Trimming took off 3 bases at V and 5 bases at J, with 19 bases between the two ends. CDR3 length: 16 amino acids.

This chain uses TRBV21-1 with TRBJ1-5; the D call in the table, TRBD1, was not verified against the DNA. TRBV21-1 is a pseudogene. This CDR3 has 19 amino acids. CDR3 region: CASSKERTRGQGAGQPQHF. The CDR3 coding sequence is TGTGCCAGCAGCAAAGAAAGGACCCGTGGACAGGGGGCCGGTCAGCCCCAGCATTTT.

The chain links TRBV11-2 to TRBJ2-1, with a weak D call TRBD2 (5 bases). This CDR3 comprises 15 residues. V lost 0 bases, J lost 2 bases, and 8 bases lay in between. Looked up from germline, CDR1 is SGHAT and CDR2 is FQNNGV. As DNA, the CDR3 is TGTGCCAGCAGCTTAGATCGGGGAACCTACAATGAGCAGTTCTTC. The encoded protein is CASSLDRGTYNEQFF.

This sequence joins TRBV30 and TRBJ2-7; D is unresolved. Germline-derived CDR1 and CDR2 are GTSNPN and SVGIG (reference sequence). The V end lost 0 bases, the J end lost 5 bases, and 14 bases lay between the germline ends. This CDR3 is built from 14 residues. CDR3 amino acids: CAWSVGTASHEQYF. The CDR3 bases are TGTGCCTGGAGTGTCGGAACAGCTTCACACGAGCAGTACTTC. Filled out from reference TRBV30 and TRBJ2-7, the complete variable domain reads SQTIHQWPATLVQPVGSPLSLECTVEGTSNPNLYWYRQAAGRGLQLLFYSVGIGQISSEVPQNLSASRPQDRQFILSSKKLLLSDSGFYLCAWSVGTASHEQYFGPGTRLTVT.

V is TRBV5-1 and J is TRBJ1-1; D ambiguous. Trimming pared 0 bases from V and 3 bases from J, leaving 12 bases between. The germline CDR1 and CDR2 sequences are SGHRS and YFSETQ. The CDR3 spans 15 residues. CDR3 DNA sequence: TGCGCCAGCAGCTTGGCGTACGACGGACACACTGAAGCTTTCTTT. It translates to CASSLAYDGHTEAFF.

The rearrangement links TRBV19 to TRBJ2-2; D is unclear. The CDR3 spans 12 residues. Trimming took 6 bases from V and 4 from J, leaving 6 bases between them. Germline CDR1 reads LNHDA; CDR2 reads SQIVND (reference sequence). Written as DNA, the CDR3 is TGTGCCAGTAGCCAGTTCACCGGGGAGCTGTTTTTT. Protein: CASSQFTGELFF.

The chain couples TRBV29-1 to TRBJ2-1, with 11 bases fitting TRBD2. Germline assignment: CDR1 SQVTM and CDR2 ANQGSEA. There are 17 residues in the CDR3. Losses at the gene ends were 0 bases for V and 7 bases for J; bases not matched to a gene: 11. CDR3 sequence reads: CSVEDSLLAGGLNEQFF. The CDR3 bases are TGCAGCGTTGAAGATTCCCTTTTAGCGGGAGGGCTGAATGAGCAGTTCTTC.

The chain couples TRBV20-1 to TRBJ2-1, with D hard to call. V lost 0 bases, J lost 10 bases, and 7 bases lay in between. CDR1 is DFQATT and CDR2 is SNEGSKA in the germline V gene (reference sequence). The CDR3 is 11 amino acids. Here the CDR3 DNA reads TGCAGTGCTAGAGATCTGGGAGAGCAGTTCTTC. It yields the protein CSARDLGEQFF.

The rearrangement joins TRBV19 to TRBJ2-3; 8 nucleotides align to TRBD2. CDR1 and CDR2 (germline): LNHDA, SQIVND (reference sequence). The V and J ends lost 6 bases and 6 bases, in that order; junction bases with no gene match: 11. This CDR3 has 15 amino acids. CDR3 nucleotides: TGTGCCAGTAGGGACTCGGGGGGGTTGCGGGATACGCAGTATTTT. It yields the protein CASRDSGGLRDTQYF.

The chain employs TRBV4-1 and TRBJ1-1; D unclear. The germline CDR1 and CDR2 sequences are MGHRA and YSYEKL. The CDR3 length is 15 residues. The V gene lost 0 bases and the J gene lost 1 base, with 9 bases spanning the gap. CDR3 residues: CASSQDRGGNTEAFF. CDR3 sequence (DNA): TGCGCCAGCAGCCAAGATCGGGGAGGGAACACTGAAGCTTTCTTT.

The chain is built from TRBV5-1 and TRBJ1-4; D perhaps matches TRBD1 (5 bases). With 0 bases removed from V and 8 bases from J, the gap between germline ends came to 17 bases. Germline V lookup: CDR1 SGHRS, CDR2 YFSETQ. This CDR3 is built from 16 residues. In DNA, the CDR3 is TGCGCCAGCAGCTTGGATGTTAAGAGGGGAGGCGAAAAACTGTTTTTT. Its protein is CASSLDVKRGGEKLFF.

J is TRBJ2-7 and V is TRBV5-6, with D perhaps assigned TRBD1 or TRBD2 (5 bases each). With 6 bases removed from V and 0 bases from J, the gap between germline ends came to 22 bases. Germline-derived CDR1 and CDR2 are SGHDT and YYEEEE. CDR3 length: 17 amino acids. In DNA, the CDR3 is TGTGCCAGCAACAAGGGGACCGCCGCTCGAAGCTCCTACGAGCAGTACTTC. Its protein product is CASNKGTAARSSYEQYF.